This T cell receptor beta chain was obtained from a study of T cell responses to AZD1222 COVID-19 vaccine. Within the sample, this clone is medium-sized. Its antigen is as yet unknown. Overall study findings and caveats: White British donors predominated, females outnumbered males, and clonal diversity was possibly underestimated. The study identified only five to seven AZD1222 recipients as seropositive at baseline.

TCRdb's copy holds only in-frame clones and misses some; the assay was immunoSEQ multiplex PCR. The sample holds approximately 130,000 clones, 65% to 90% seen once. Source: peripheral blood, taken 28 days after the second dose of the MenACWY control vaccine. This receptor was obtained from an adult who received the MenACWY meningococcal vaccine as a control.

This CDR3 is CASSDSSKLTEAFF. The CDR3 nucleotides read TGTGCCAGCAGTGACTCGTCGAAGCTCACTGAAGCTTTCTTT. The chain links TRBV6-4 to TRBJ1-1; D is undetermined. Trimming shortened V by 0 bases and J by 4 bases, and 9 bases separated the two germline ends. The CDR3 sequence is 14 residues long. Germline values: CDR1 MRHNA, CDR2 SNTAGT.